Listed below are T cell receptor beta chains from one sample, sequenced in a study of PD-1 blockade in classical Hodgkin lymphoma. The assay was immunoSEQ multiplex PCR, and TCRdb's table has in-frame clones only and misses some. The data contain roughly 50,000 clones, 90% of them singletons. Sequencing was performed on peripheral blood mononuclear cells (PBMCs), taken before the fourth cycle of nivolumab. The receptors were sampled from a human donor with classical Hodgkin lymphoma. The conserved cysteine and the conserved F or W are not part of the CDR3 here. Where a row states a size, it is once, few, many or the class of an expanded clone; other rows omit it.

clone size | J gene | V gene | CDR3 protein
- | TRBJ2-6 | TRBV13 | ASSLGRRSGANVLT
- | TRBJ2-5 | TRBV6-5 | ASSYSTRETQY
- | TRBJ1-6 | TRBV6-1 | ASSEGSARNSPLH
- | TRBJ1-1 | TRBV29-1 | SVLIGVGMNTEAF
- | TRBJ2-5 | TRBV5-1 | ASSLGRGLQETQY
- | TRBJ2-1 | TRBV4-1 | ASSHRRTSGSQEQF
- | TRBJ2-1 | TRBV15 | ATSILAGEGQF
- | TRBJ2-7 | TRBV9 | ASSAGGGTYEQY
- | TRBJ2-1 | TRBV5-1 | ASSPTQNNEQF
- | TRBJ2-7 | TRBV5-6 | ASSLWSSYEQY
- | TRBJ2-7 | TRBV27 | ASSSRDFTPGYEQY
- | TRBJ1-2 | TRBV18 | ASSSLGQGAGGYT
medium-sized | TRBJ2-1 | TRBV7-6 | ASSPPGSEQF
- | TRBJ1-1 | TRBV27 | ASSSRVVNTEAF
- | TRBJ1-5 | TRBV11-2 | ASSLIQNQPQH
- | TRBJ2-3 | TRBV29-1 | SVDRQGRTDTQY
once | TRBJ1-3 | TRBV5-6 | ASSLVRRVISGNTIY
- | TRBJ2-7 | TRBV19 | ASRFADSYEQY
- | TRBJ1-5 | TRBV30 | AISLGNQPQH
- | TRBJ1-2 | TRBV28 | ASSSLRGYT
- | TRBJ1-2 | TRBV27 | ASSSPGLGYGYT
- | TRBJ2-2 | TRBV5-1 | ASSLEWTTGELF
- | TRBJ2-2 | TRBV7-9 | ASSFTPNTGELF
- | TRBJ2-2 | TRBV7-9 | ASSLTVGELF
- | TRBJ2-2 | TRBV4-1 | ASAPGGTSGGLGELF
once | TRBJ1-2 | TRBV12-5 | ASGLRLNYGYT
- | TRBJ1-1 | TRBV4-2 | ASSPGTGKGYWVTEAF
once | TRBJ1-4 | TRBV6-6 | ASRDRRGGGEKLF
once | TRBJ2-2 | TRBV7-3 | ASSLTLNRVPGETGELF
- | TRBJ2-2 | TRBV5-4 | ASSSRRDRVGGELF
- | TRBJ2-3 | TRBV4-1 | ASSHPEGWTSSTDTQY
- | TRBJ1-5 | TRBV6-5 | ASSSTVSNQPQH
once | TRBJ1-4 | TRBV10-1 | ASSESGDEKLF
- | TRBJ2-7 | TRBV19 | ASSIGAGPYEQY
- | TRBJ2-1 | TRBV6-5 | ASRNYNEQF
- | TRBJ2-3 | TRBV30 | AWTGGQGVIDTQY
- | TRBJ1-1 | TRBV27 | ASSSRTGIGTEAF
- | TRBJ2-3 | TRBV18 | ASSPFLAGRTDTQY
- | TRBJ2-7 | TRBV11-3 | ASSINSARYEQY
- | TRBJ2-3 | TRBV11-2 | ASSFLASGSTDTQY
- | TRBJ1-4 | TRBV27 | ASSLSYPEKLF
- | TRBJ2-7 | TRBV11-3 | ASSLAFSYEQY
- | TRBJ1-5 | TRBV28 | ASSGFRGRESNQPQH